This T cell receptor beta chain was recorded in a study of cytomegalovirus exposure and HLA in healthy donors. 13 Jbeta primers and 60 Vbeta primers were used for the PCR. Method: immunoSEQ multiplex PCR; TCRdb's copy keeps in-frame clones and lacks some. Of approximately 210,000 clones in the sample, roughly 77% were seen once. V lost 2 bases, J lost 2 bases, and 3 bases stayed unmatched. Germline loops: CDR1 SEHNR, CDR2 FQNEAQ (reference sequence). The CDR3 has 16 residues. Material: PBMCs. This receptor was obtained from a woman in her forties or fifties in good health and CMV-seronegative. This chain uses TRBV7-9 with TRBJ1-3, with 10 nucleotides matching TRBD1. In DNA, the CDR3 is TGTGCCAGCAGCTTAACGACAGGGGGCACTGGAAACACCATATATTTT. Protein: CASSLTTGGTGNTIYF.